The count of the clone carrying this T cell receptor beta chain is one. Antigen unknown. Original processing notes: Researchers built a distant-metastasis classifier for papillary thyroid cancer that drew on CDR3 differences across clinicopathological groups. TCRdb re-called the PCR reads through MiXCR. Clone size and V and J calls follow TCRdb, not the original study. The sample includes about 11,000 clones, 38% seen only once; the top ten take about a sixth. This entry comes from a study of metastatic and nonmetastatic thyroid tumors. Across the whole study: Peripheral blood and tumor or nodule samples from malignant and benign thyroid patients were compared. Notes on the study in general: The reported finding was significantly higher TCR beta diversity in malignant thyroid tumors relative to benign nodules, in blood and tumor.

Germline values: CDR1 MGHRA, CDR2 YSYEKL. The germline V and J ends were trimmed by 4 bases and 2 bases, with 12 bases remaining between them. This CDR3 region has 14 residues. Thyroid surgery was performed in patients who had received no treatment beforehand. Material: tumor tissue. The J gene is TRBJ2-7, the V gene TRBV4-1; D is possibly TRBD1 (5 bases). The sequence was collected from a female donor with papillary thyroid cancer or a benign thyroid nodule (not recorded which). Some clones in this sample may be carry-over from other donors' samples. This CDR3 reads CASSPRMGPYEQYF. Here the CDR3 DNA reads TGCGCCAGCAGCCCCCGGATGGGGCCCTACGAGCAGTACTTC.